The subject of this entry is one TCR beta chain. The data are from a study of control samples from healthy donors and cancer patients. V was cut by 0 bases and J by 2 bases, with 11 bases left in between. CDR3 length: 16 residues. Germline V lookup: CDR1 SGHRS, CDR2 YFSETQ. Clones were sequenced by immunoSEQ multiplex PCR, and TCRdb holds only the in-frame ones, with some missing. The table lists 400,000 to 450,000 clones, about 93% of them singletons. The V and J genes are TRBV5-1 and TRBJ2-2, with a possible D match to TRBD1 (5 bases). Sequenced sample: PBMCs. The receptor's source is a man aged 35-49 years with head and neck cancer. The CDR3 sequence is CASSLEGQGNTGELFF. CDR3 sequence (DNA): TGCGCCAGCAGCTTGGAGGGTCAGGGCAACACCGGGGAGCTGTTTTTT.